This TCR beta chain was documented in a study of T-cell reconstitution after alpha-beta-depleted transplantation in children. Study-wide points: Expanded graft clones numbering several hundred reportedly gave rise to alpha-beta T cells about two months after transplant. TCRbeta diversity was high at day 60 in some patients (a result of surviving recipient T cells and thymic progenitors). Counts and diversity of T cells one year after transplant came mostly from newly produced T cells.

In this sample, this clonotype turned up a few times. Its specificity is unknown. Molecular barcoding with unique molecular identifiers was used for the TCRbeta library. MiXCR, run by TCRdb on the PCR reads, gives a single entry per CDR3 protein. The sample lists some 150,000 distinct CDR3 sequences, around 9% occurring once. The source was PBMCs, mostly from graft donor cells, collected 180 days after TCRalphabeta/CD19-depleted stem cell transplant. This receptor was taken from a female patient aged 2 to 10 who had a stem cell transplant for congenital amegakaryocytic thrombocytopenia, so the T cells may come from the graft donor.

The CDR3 loop is CSARVGREYEQYF. The CDR3 DNA reads as TGCAGTGCTAGAGTTGGCAGGGAGTACGAGCAGTACTTC. The V and J genes are TRBV20-1 and TRBJ2-7; D could derive from TRBD1 or TRBD2 (5 bases each). Germline-derived CDR1 and CDR2 are DFQATT and SNEGSKA (reference sequence). V was clipped by 1 base and J by 4 bases, with 11 bases between them. CDR3 size: 13 residues.